This is a list of T cell receptor beta chains from one sample in a study of radiation and T cells in renal cell carcinoma. Libraries were prepared by immunoSEQ multiplex PCR; TCRdb keeps only in-frame clonotypes and omits some of them. The data show 120,000 to 150,000 clones, 88% seen once. The sequenced sample was blood, obtained from a patient whose treatment included radiotherapy and nephrectomy. These receptor sequences come from a woman aged 70 to 79 with renal cell carcinoma. The CDR3 runs from the conserved cysteine through the conserved F or W. The D gene is left open where the match is weak. A row's size may be missing; if present it is once, few, many or a size class.

cdr3_length,clone_size,d_call,j_call,v_call,cdr3_aa,cdr3_nt
14,-,-,TRBJ1-5,TRBV18,CASSLGPLNQPQHF,TGTGCCAGCTCACTCGGACCGCTCAATCAGCCCCAGCATTTT
16,-,TRBD1,TRBJ1-1,TRBV9,CASSVVPGGKSTEAFF,TGTGCCAGCAGCGTAGTTCCAGGGGGTAAAAGTACTGAAGCTTTCTTT
16,-,TRBD1,TRBJ1-6,TRBV30,CAWTVRDRSYNSPLHF,TGTGCCTGGACCGTGCGGGACAGGTCCTATAATTCACCCCTCCACTTT
16,-,TRBD2,TRBJ2-1,TRBV18,CASSTRTSGGYNEQFF,TGTGCCAGCTCAACTCGGACTAGCGGGGGGTACAATGAGCAGTTCTTC
12,-,-,TRBJ1-1,TRBV11-2,CASSFSNTEAFF,TGTGCCAGCAGCTTTTCTAACACTGAAGCTTTCTTT
15,-,TRBD1,TRBJ2-7,TRBV27,CASSLIRTGGFEQYF,TGTGCCAGCAGTTTAATTAGGACAGGGGGGTTCGAGCAGTACTTC
16,few,TRBD1,TRBJ2-5,TRBV9,CASARGTGAYQETQYF,TGTGCCAGCGCTAGGGGGACAGGGGCGTACCAAGAGACCCAGTACTTC
15,-,-,TRBJ2-3,TRBV2,CASSEIKVATRTQYF,TGTGCCAGCAGTGAAATCAAGGTGGCGACTCGGACGCAGTATTTT
16,-,TRBD1,TRBJ1-6,TRBV5-4,CASSPGRGRINSPLHF,TGTGCTAGCAGCCCCGGGAGGGGGCGAATTAATTCACCCCTCCACTTT
19,-,TRBD2,TRBJ2-3,TRBV9,CASSVVGLAGGPRTDTQYF,TGTGCCAGCAGCGTAGTGGGACTAGCGGGGGGGCCTCGCACAGATACGCAGTATTTT
13,-,-,TRBJ2-5,TRBV11-2,CASSLGGPETQYF,TGTGCCAGCAGCCTCGGGGGGCCCGAGACCCAGTACTTC
15,few,-,TRBJ1-1,TRBV15,CATSELQGDGTEAFF,TGTGCCACCAGCGAGCTCCAGGGAGATGGCACTGAAGCTTTCTTT
16,-,TRBD2,TRBJ2-1,TRBV19,CASSIGASGGINEQFF,TGTGCCAGTAGTATAGGGGCTAGCGGGGGAATCAATGAGCAGTTCTTC
13,-,TRBD2,TRBJ2-3,TRBV6-5,CASCVLAGGTQYF,TGTGCCAGCTGTGTACTAGCGGGGGGGACGCAGTATTTT
16,few,TRBD2,TRBJ2-5,TRBV5-6,CASSWTGLAIQETQYF,TGTGCCAGCAGCTGGACGGGACTAGCGATTCAAGAGACCCAGTACTTC
14,-,-,TRBJ1-2,TRBV6-1,CASSEAGAYYGYTF,TGTGCCAGCAGTGAGGCCGGGGCGTACTATGGCTACACCTTC
13,-,-,TRBJ1-6,TRBV9,CASSPTYNSPLHF,TGTGCCAGCAGCCCTACCTACAATTCACCCCTCCACTTT
15,-,TRBD1,TRBJ1-4,TRBV9,CASSVEAGGDEKLFF,TGTGCCAGCAGCGTAGAGGCAGGGGGCGATGAAAAACTGTTTTTT
14,-,-,TRBJ1-4,TRBV6-1,CASSIQVPSEKLFF,TGTGCCAGCAGTATACAGGTTCCCTCGGAAAAACTGTTTTTT
12,-,-,TRBJ1-2,TRBV29-1,CSDQTVNYGYTF,TGCAGCGACCAAACAGTAAACTATGGCTACACCTTC
15,-,-,TRBJ2-5,TRBV7-2,CASSQGPQGPRAQYF,TGTGCCAGCAGCCAAGGGCCCCAGGGTCCTCGGGCCCAGTACTTC
13,-,-,TRBJ2-7,TRBV11-3,CASSLGLKYEQYF,TGTGCCAGCAGCTTAGGTCTCAAATACGAGCAGTACTTC
15,-,-,TRBJ1-5,TRBV7-9,CASSLSDYSNQPQHF,TGTGCCAGCAGCTTATCTGACTATAGCAATCAGCCCCAGCATTTT
10,few,-,TRBJ1-1,TRBV29-1,CSVVAAEAFF,TGCAGCGTTGTAGCGGCTGAAGCTTTCTTT
13,-,-,TRBJ1-1,TRBV7-8,CASSFNMNTEAFF,TGTGCCAGCAGCTTCAACATGAACACTGAAGCTTTCTTT
12,once,-,TRBJ1-4,TRBV5-6,CASSLQGVELFF,TGTGCCAGCAGCCTACAAGGGGTGGAACTGTTTTTT
12,once,-,TRBJ1-5,TRBV5-8,CASSLLGQPQHF,TGTGCCAGCAGCCTCCTCGGTCAGCCCCAGCATTTT
14,-,-,TRBJ1-5,TRBV15,CATSRGSKNQPQHF,TGTGCCACCAGCAGAGGTTCTAAAAATCAGCCCCAGCATTTT
16,once,TRBD1,TRBJ2-1,TRBV13,CASSWRTGQTYNEQFF,TGTGCCAGCAGCTGGAGGACAGGTCAGACCTACAATGAGCAGTTCTTC
16,-,TRBD1,TRBJ1-6,TRBV11-1,CASSLALGQGRSPLHF,TGTGCCAGCAGCTTAGCGCTGGGACAGGGAAGGTCACCCCTCCACTTT
13,-,-,TRBJ1-4,TRBV19,CASSLATNEKLFF,TGTGCCAGTAGTTTGGCGACTAATGAAAAACTGTTTTTT
12,-,TRBD2,TRBJ2-7,TRBV10-3,CATRGGSYEQYF,TGTGCCACGCGGGGGGGCTCCTACGAGCAGTACTTC
13,-,TRBD1,TRBJ1-2,TRBV6-5,CASSYDRDVGYTF,TGTGCCAGCAGTTACGACAGGGACGTCGGCTACACCTTC
15,-,TRBD1,TRBJ1-2,TRBV18,CASSPFDRGAYGYTF,TGTGCCAGCTCACCCTTCGACAGGGGGGCCTATGGCTACACCTTC
13,-,-,TRBJ2-7,TRBV30,CAWSVLGGYEQYF,TGTGCCTGGAGTGTTCTCGGGGGTTACGAGCAGTACTTC
15,-,-,TRBJ1-4,TRBV18,CASSAWTASNEKLFF,TGTGCCAGCTCAGCCTGGACGGCCTCAAATGAAAAACTGTTTTTT